One sample yielded the 19 T cell receptor beta chains listed below, sequenced in a study of T-cell memory formation after mild COVID-19. TCRdb ran MiXCR on the 5' RACE reads and lists one entry per CDR3 protein. The profile shows about 200,000 distinct CDR3 sequences, over 9% of them singletons. Sequenced: PBMCs or a T cell subset sorted from them (not recorded which). These receptors all stem from a man between 18 and 35 years old who had mild COVID-19 (a few samples of this study predate the infection). Cell type and time point are not known.

This clonotype appeared many times. The chain links TRBV4-2 to TRBJ1-4; 7 nucleotides align to TRBD1. The CDR3 runs to 17 residues. Per the germline V gene, CDR1 is LGHNA and CDR2 is YNFKEQ. With V trimmed by 0 bases and J by 3 bases, 7 bases remained unmatched. The CDR3 reads CASSQDKAGQSNEKLFF. The CDR3 coding sequence is TGTGCCAGCAGCCAAGATAAGGCGGGACAGTCTAATGAAAAACTGTTTTTT.

This clonotype was seen ten or more times. The chain carries TRBV5-1 and TRBJ2-1; D may be TRBD1 or TRBD2 (5 bases each). Germline assignment: CDR1 SGHRS and CDR2 YFSETQ. The CDR3 has 15 residues. The germline V and J ends were trimmed by 1 base and 5 bases, with 13 bases remaining between them. CDR3 DNA: TGCGCCAGCAGCTTGATGGGACCCGCGAACAATGAGCAGTTCTTC. Its translation: CASSLMGPANNEQFF.

The chain couples TRBV28 to TRBJ1-5; D call uncertain. V gave up 7 bases and J gave up 4 bases, with 11 bases separating them. This CDR3 has 13 amino acids. Germline values: CDR1 MDHEN, CDR2 SYDVKM. For the CDR3, the DNA is TGTGCCAGCACAATCCCGGATAATCAGCCCCAGCATTTT. It encodes CASTIPDNQPQHF.

The rearrangement joins TRBV20-1 to TRBJ2-7; D is perhaps TRBD1 (6 bases). Germline loops: CDR1 DFQATT, CDR2 SNEGSKA (reference sequence). Trimming removed 2 bases at V and 0 bases at J, with 14 bases between. This CDR3 region has 15 residues. CDR3 bases: TGCAGTGCTAGATCTTTAAGGACAGCCTCCTACGAGCAGTACTTC. Its translation is CSARSLRTASYEQYF.

In this sample, this clonotype turned up many times. The chain employs TRBV28 and TRBJ2-1; D is perhaps TRBD1 (6 bases). Germline V lookup: CDR1 MDHEN, CDR2 SYDVKM. The CDR3 is made up of 14 amino acids. Deletions cut 2 bases from V and 5 bases from J, with 10 bases between. The CDR3 DNA sequence: TGTGCCAGCAGTTTAGGGGGACACGACAATGAGCAGTTCTTC. This codes for CASSLGGHDNEQFF.

V is TRBV14 and J is TRBJ2-7, with D unresolved. CDR3 length equals 14 residues. Germline V CDR1 and CDR2: SGHDN, FVKESK. Trimming pared 0 bases from V and 2 bases from J, leaving 8 bases between. The CDR3 DNA is TGTGCCAGCAGCCAAGACGTACAGACCTACGAGCAGTACTTC. This sequence encodes CASSQDVQTYEQYF.

The chain joins TRBV7-9 to TRBJ2-2; D is unresolved. The germline CDR1 and CDR2 sequences are SEHNR and FQNEAQ (reference sequence). V gave up 1 base and J gave up 7 bases, with 4 bases separating them. The CDR3 covers 12 residues. Here the CDR3 reads CASSLEFGELFF. CDR3 nucleotide sequence: TGTGCCAGCAGCTTAGAATTCGGGGAGCTGTTTTTT.

This clonotype was seen more than once but under ten times. The rearrangement uses TRBV24-1 and TRBJ2-5; D tentatively reads TRBD1 or TRBD2 (5 bases each). The CDR3 sequence is 15 residues long. Trimming removed 2 bases at V and 1 base at J, with 10 bases between. The germline V gene encodes CDR1 KGHDR and CDR2 SFDVKD. CDR3 sequence (DNA): TGTGCCACCAGTGATTCACTAGGGACCCAAGAGACCCAGTACTTC. The encoded protein is CATSDSLGTQETQYF.

This clonotype was recorded many times. The V and J genes are TRBV5-4 and TRBJ2-1; 8 nucleotides align to TRBD2. Germline V CDR1 and CDR2: SGHNT, YYREEE (reference sequence). The CDR3 sequence is 13 residues long. With 2 bases clipped from V and 8 bases from J, the junction kept 3 bases outside the gene matches. The CDR3 nucleotides are TGTGCCAGCAGCTTCGGGGGGGCATATGAGCAGTTCTTC. Its protein product is CASSFGGAYEQFF.

This clonotype has a single count. This CDR3 is CASSETGMAQPQHF. DNA of the CDR3: TGTGCCAGCAGTGAAACAGGGATGGCTCAGCCCCAGCATTTT. The chain uses TRBV9 and TRBJ1-5; D possibly corresponds to TRBD1 (6 bases). Germline V gene data show CDR1 as SGDLS and CDR2 as YYNGEE. CDR3 length equals 14 residues. V lost 5 bases and J lost 6, with 15 bases in between.

This clonotype has at least ten counts. This chain joins TRBV20-1 and TRBJ2-5; 15 positions match TRBD2. V lost 6 bases and J lost 9; bases outside the gene matches: 14. Germline CDR1 and CDR2: DFQATT and SNEGSKA (reference sequence). There are 16 residues in the CDR3. DNA for the CDR3: TGCAGTGCGGCGGGACTAGCGGGGGGACGCAATAAGGCCCAGTACTTC. Its translation: CSAAGLAGGRNKAQYF.

The CDR3 loop is CASSSRLDSSYEQYV. The CDR3 region has the DNA TGTGCCAGCAGTTCCCGACTAGACAGCTCCTACGAGCAGTACGTC. The chain joins TRBV6-5 to TRBJ2-7; weak D call: TRBD2 (6 bases). The CDR3 is 15 residues long. V was clipped by 4 bases and J by 0 bases, with 13 bases between them. The germline CDR1 and CDR2 sequences are MNHEY and SVGAGI.

The chain uses TRBV6-5 and TRBJ1-2; the match to TRBD1 covers 10 bases. After removal of 6 bases from V and 5 bases from J, the junction contained 12 bases not matched to a gene. The CDR3 runs to 16 residues. Per germline, CDR1 MNHEY and CDR2 SVGAGI. This CDR3 reads CASSLTRQGAMYGYTF. In nucleotides, the CDR3 is TGTGCCAGCAGCCTCACCCGACAGGGGGCAATGTATGGCTACACCTTC.

CDR3 nucleotides: TGTGCCATCAGCCCCCCGGGACCAGGGAACGAGCAGTACTTC. It yields the protein CAISPPGPGNEQYF. The chain carries TRBV10-3 and TRBJ2-7, with D perhaps matching TRBD1 or TRBD2 (5 bases each). Germline assignment: CDR1 ENHRY and CDR2 SYGVKD. The CDR3 contains 14 residues. With 6 bases removed from V and 5 bases from J, the gap between germline ends came to 17 bases.

This clonotype has more than one count but fewer than ten. The chain employs TRBV5-1 and TRBJ2-5; no definite D call. V dropped 0 bases and J dropped 2 bases, with 5 bases sitting between them. Germline V gene lookup returns CDR1 SGHRS and CDR2 YFSETQ. CDR3 length equals 13 residues. CDR3 sequence (DNA): TGCGCCAGCAGCTTGGCCCTACAAGAGACCCAGTACTTC. It encodes CASSLALQETQYF.

The J gene is TRBJ2-1, the V gene TRBV4-1; the D is unclear. Germline values: CDR1 MGHRA, CDR2 YSYEKL. V lost 4 bases and J lost 7, with 17 bases in between. The CDR3 contains 15 residues. The CDR3 nucleotides read TGCGCCAGCAGCCCCCTTCAAATATCGGGTAATGAGCAGTTCTTC. Translation gives CASSPLQISGNEQFF.

The chain carries TRBV20-1 and TRBJ2-7; maybe TRBD1 (5 bases). CDR3 length equals 14 residues. Germline V gene sequence: CDR1 DFQATT, CDR2 SNEGSKA (reference sequence). The V end lost 8 bases, the J end lost 3 bases, and 20 bases lay between the germline ends. The CDR3, as DNA: TGCAGTACACAGGCTAGGACCAATCTCTACGAGCAGTACGTC. Its translation is CSTQARTNLYEQYV.

This clonotype was recorded many times. This sequence joins TRBV7-9 and TRBJ2-4; TRBD1 matches at 10 bases. CDR1 and CDR2 (germline): SEHNR, FQNEAQ (reference sequence). The CDR3 runs 19 residues. V was pared by 5 bases and J by 3 bases, with 16 bases of the junction left unmatched. CDR3 amino acids: CASSLDRDRGGQRKNIQYF. The CDR3 DNA reads TGTGCCAGCAGCCTAGACCGGGACAGGGGAGGTCAACGCAAAAACATTCAGTACTTC.

The gene calls are TRBV5-6 and TRBJ1-4; D possibly corresponds to TRBD1 (5 bases). CDR1 SGHDT and CDR2 YYEEEE come from the germline V gene. The CDR3 contains 15 residues. Trimming removed 3 bases from V and 8 bases from J, with 17 bases in between. The chain's CDR3 is CASSSGHRVGEKLFF. The CDR3 region has the DNA TGTGCCAGCAGCTCGGGGCACCGCGTGGGCGAAAAACTGTTTTTT. Full variable domain (remainder filled in from reference TRBV5-6 and TRBJ1-4): DAGVTQSPTHLIKTRGQQVTLRCSPKSGHDTVSWYQQALGQGPQFIFQYYEEEERQRGNFPDRFSGHQFPNYSSELNVNALLLGDSALYLCASSSGHRVGEKLFFGSGTQLSVL.